The clone carrying this T cell receptor beta chain appeared a few times. Trimming took off 2 bases at V and 1 base at J, with 11 bases between the two ends. This CDR3 comprises 15 residues. CDR1 is MGHDK, CDR2 SYGVNS, per germline. TCRdb independently ran MiXCR on the 5' RACE reads; one entry per CDR3 protein. The sample includes approximately 220,000 distinct CDR3 sequences, 6.5% to 8.5% of them seen just once. The data derive from a study of identical twins. A further study also used this sample, focusing on yellow fever vaccine responses in identical twins.

The chain carries TRBV25-1 and TRBJ1-1; a possible D gene is TRBD1 (5 bases). Material for sequencing was memory (CD45RO+) T cells sorted from blood. This TCR derives from a woman between 18 and 30 years old in good health. The CDR3 sequence is CASSEPLGGNTEAFF. In nucleotides, the CDR3 is TGTGCCAGCAGTGAACCTCTCGGGGGGAACACTGAAGCTTTCTTT.